Sequencing of this T cell receptor beta chain was carried out in a study of CD8 T cells in ankylosing spondylitis. As the method for making TCR beta libraries, quantitative 5'-RACE with molecular barcodes was used. TCRdb used MiXCR to reprocess the 5' RACE reads, holding one entry per CDR3 protein. This table holds under 150,000 distinct CDR3 sequences, over 15% found once. With regard to this clonotype: Its antigen is unknown.

Study-wide results and caveats: Ankylosing spondylitis blood appeared to be characterized by a TCR beta motif of 7 to 9 highly homologous variants. Reportedly, matched ankylosing spondylitis synovial fluid was significantly enriched for disease-linked clones.

The CDR3 spans 16 residues. Trimming left V 5 bases short and J 1 base short, with 17 bases between. Germline V CDR1 and CDR2: SEHNR, FQNEAQ (reference sequence). The sample taken for sequencing was blood, either unsorted or a sorted T cell fraction (not recorded which). The receptor was derived from a male donor with ankylosing spondylitis. The V gene is TRBV7-9, the J gene TRBJ2-5, with D perhaps given as TRBD1 or TRBD2 (5 bases each). The CDR3 protein is CASSRISTEGQETQYF. The CDR3 coding sequence is TGTGCCAGCAGCCGGATATCGACAGAGGGCCAAGAGACCCAGTACTTC. Together with reference TRBV7-9 and TRBJ2-5, the CDR3 gives the full variable domain: DTGVSQNPRHKITKRGQNVTFRCDPISEHNRLYWYRQTLGQGPEFLTYFQNEAQLEKSRLLSDRFSAERPKGSFSTLEIQRTEQGDSAMYLCASSRISTEGQETQYFGPGTRLLVL.